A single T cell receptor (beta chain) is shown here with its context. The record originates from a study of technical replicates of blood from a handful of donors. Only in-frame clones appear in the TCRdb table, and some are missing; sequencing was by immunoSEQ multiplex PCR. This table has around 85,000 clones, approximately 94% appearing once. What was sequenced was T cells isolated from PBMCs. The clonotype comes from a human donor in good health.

The CDR3: CASRDIYGQDTGELFF. As DNA, the CDR3 is TGCGCCAGCAGGGACATTTATGGACAAGACACCGGGGAGCTGTTTTTT. The chain couples TRBV5-1 to TRBJ2-2; D is perhaps TRBD1 (5 bases). Germline-derived CDR1 and CDR2 are SGHRS and YFSETQ. The CDR3 contains 16 residues. Between the trimmed V and J ends, which lost 5 bases and 3 bases, there was a span of 17 bases. The full variable domain, completed using reference TRBV5-1 and TRBJ2-2, is KAGVTQTPRYLIKTRGQQVTLSCSPISGHRSVSWYQQTPGQGLQFLFEYFSETQRNKGNFPGRFSGRQFSNSRSEMNVSTLELGDSALYLCASRDIYGQDTGELFFGEGSRLTVL.